This T cell receptor beta chain was recovered during a study of blood T cell repertoires in COVID-19. Assay used: immunoSEQ multiplex PCR; TCRdb lists only in-frame clones, some missing. The sample lists 100,000 to 150,000 clones; 88% were seen once. The sequenced material came from peripheral blood. The TCR comes from a man in his 70s with active COVID-19.

The CDR3 DNA is TGTGCCAGCGGGGGGACTAGCGGGAGCAATGAGCAGTTCTTC. Its translation: CASGGTSGSNEQFF. This chain links TRBV28 with TRBJ2-1; the match to TRBD2 covers 14 bases. Germline V gene data show CDR1 as MDHEN and CDR2 as SYDVKM. The CDR3 extends over 14 amino acids. Trimming cost V 8 bases and J 6 bases; bases outside gene matches: 3.